This paragraph reports one T cell receptor (beta chain). Its cognate antigen is unknown. These data belong to a study of shared clonotypes between healthy human individuals. In the study overall: Donor ages ranged 18 to 49 years: a couple of women, a few men.

Authors' analysis steps: With immunoSEQ giving junction-only sequences and no quality scores, filtering differed. Profiled with immunoSEQ multiplex PCR; TCRdb holds only in-frame clones, not every one. V, J and clone size derive from that table, while D and trimming were established from the DNA sequence. The table shows millions of clones, with 90% to 95% occurring only once. Study findings and constraints: Represented diversity (both genetic and exposure-history) was limited by the small number of donors.

Naive-designated CD8 cells lacked CD45RO, were positively enriched for CCR7, and omitted terminally differentiated effector memory CD45RA+ cells. Between the trimmed V and J ends, which lost 8 bases and 4 bases, there was a span of 8 bases. Per germline, CDR1 SNHLY and CDR2 FYNNEI. The CDR3 sequence is 11 residues long. This TCR was sampled from a man aged 18 to 30 in good health. Some clones in this sample may be carry-over from other donors' samples. The chain recombines TRBV2 with TRBJ1-1; D is ambiguous. Sequenced sample: naive CD8+ T cells from PBMCs. Written as DNA, the CDR3 is TGTGCCAGCGGGTTTGGCACTGAAGCTTTCTTT. It codes for CASGFGTEAFF.